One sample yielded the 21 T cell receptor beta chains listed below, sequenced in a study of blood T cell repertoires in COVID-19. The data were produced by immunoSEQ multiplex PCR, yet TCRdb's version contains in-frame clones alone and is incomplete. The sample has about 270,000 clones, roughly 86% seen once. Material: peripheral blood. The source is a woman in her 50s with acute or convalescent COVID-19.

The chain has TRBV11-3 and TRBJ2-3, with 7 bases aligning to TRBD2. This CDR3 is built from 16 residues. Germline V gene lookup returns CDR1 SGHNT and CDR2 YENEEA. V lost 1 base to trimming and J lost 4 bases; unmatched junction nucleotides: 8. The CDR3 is CASSLAGGIGADTQYF. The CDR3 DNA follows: TGTGCCAGCAGCTTAGCGGGAGGAATCGGCGCAGATACGCAGTATTTT.

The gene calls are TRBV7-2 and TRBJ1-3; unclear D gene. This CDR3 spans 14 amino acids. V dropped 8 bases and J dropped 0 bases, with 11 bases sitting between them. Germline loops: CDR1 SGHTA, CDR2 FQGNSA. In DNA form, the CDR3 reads TGTGCCAGCCATGGCCGGGGCTCTGGAAACACCATATATTTT. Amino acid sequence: CASHGRGSGNTIYF.

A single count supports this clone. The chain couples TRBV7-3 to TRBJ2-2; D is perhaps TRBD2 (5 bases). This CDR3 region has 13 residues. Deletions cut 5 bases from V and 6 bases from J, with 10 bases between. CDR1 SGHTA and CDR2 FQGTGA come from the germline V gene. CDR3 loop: CASSPLAPGELFF. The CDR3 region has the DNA TGTGCCAGCAGCCCTTTAGCGCCCGGGGAGCTGTTTTTT.

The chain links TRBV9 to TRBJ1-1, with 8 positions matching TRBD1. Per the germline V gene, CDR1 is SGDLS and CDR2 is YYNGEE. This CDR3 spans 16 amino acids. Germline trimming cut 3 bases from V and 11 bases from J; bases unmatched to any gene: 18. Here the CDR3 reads CASSALTGGQALKAFF. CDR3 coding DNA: TGTGCCAGCAGCGCCTTAACAGGGGGGCAGGCCCTGAAGGCTTTCTTT.

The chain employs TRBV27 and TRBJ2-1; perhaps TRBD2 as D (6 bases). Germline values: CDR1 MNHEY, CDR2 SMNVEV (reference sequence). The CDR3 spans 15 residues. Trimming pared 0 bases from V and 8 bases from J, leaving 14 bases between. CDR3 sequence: CASSLSRLVVDEQFF. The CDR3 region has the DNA TGTGCCAGCAGTTTATCTAGACTAGTAGTCGATGAGCAGTTCTTC.

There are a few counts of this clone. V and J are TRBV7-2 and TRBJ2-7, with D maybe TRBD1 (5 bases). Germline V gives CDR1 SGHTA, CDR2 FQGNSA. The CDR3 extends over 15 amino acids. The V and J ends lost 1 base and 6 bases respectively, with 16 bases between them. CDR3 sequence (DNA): TGTGCCAGCAGCTTAGACCCCGCAGGGTATGTCGAGCAGTACTTC. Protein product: CASSLDPAGYVEQYF.

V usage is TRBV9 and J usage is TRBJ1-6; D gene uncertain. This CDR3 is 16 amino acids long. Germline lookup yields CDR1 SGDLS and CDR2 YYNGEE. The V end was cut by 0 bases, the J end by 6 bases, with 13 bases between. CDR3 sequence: CASSVGGWRTNSPLHF. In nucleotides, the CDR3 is TGTGCCAGCAGCGTAGGAGGGTGGAGGACTAATTCACCCCTCCACTTT.

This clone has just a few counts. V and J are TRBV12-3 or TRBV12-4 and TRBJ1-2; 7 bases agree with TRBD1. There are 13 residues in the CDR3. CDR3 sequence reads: CVGKRRGRFGYTF. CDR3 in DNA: TGTGTGGGAAAAAGGAGGGGGCGTTTTGGCTACACCTTC.

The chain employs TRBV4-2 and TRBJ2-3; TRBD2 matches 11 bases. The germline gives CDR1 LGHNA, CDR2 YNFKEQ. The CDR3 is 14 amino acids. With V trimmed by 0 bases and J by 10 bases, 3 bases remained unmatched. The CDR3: CASSQETSGTAQYF. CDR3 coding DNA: TGTGCCAGCAGCCAAGAGACTAGCGGGACTGCGCAGTATTTT.

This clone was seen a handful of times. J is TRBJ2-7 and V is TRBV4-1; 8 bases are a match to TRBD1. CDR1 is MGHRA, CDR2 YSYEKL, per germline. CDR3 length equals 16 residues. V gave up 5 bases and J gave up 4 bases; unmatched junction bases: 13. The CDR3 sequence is CASSLGLGQGAYEQYF. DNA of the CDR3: TGCGCCAGCAGCTTGGGATTAGGGCAGGGGGCTTACGAGCAGTACTTC.

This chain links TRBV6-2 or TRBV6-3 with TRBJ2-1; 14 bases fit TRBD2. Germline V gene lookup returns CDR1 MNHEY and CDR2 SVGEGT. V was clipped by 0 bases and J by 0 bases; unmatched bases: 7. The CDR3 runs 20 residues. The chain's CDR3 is CASSYSTSGRAVGSYNEQFF. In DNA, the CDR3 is TGTGCCAGCAGTTACTCGACTAGCGGGAGGGCGGTGGGCTCCTACAATGAGCAGTTCTTC.

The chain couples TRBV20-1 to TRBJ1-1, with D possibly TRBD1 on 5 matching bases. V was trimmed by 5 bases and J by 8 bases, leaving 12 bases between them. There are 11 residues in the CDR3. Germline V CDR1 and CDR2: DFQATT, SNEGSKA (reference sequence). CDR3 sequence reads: CSAQTVLEAFF. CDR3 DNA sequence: TGCAGTGCTCAGACAGTTCTGGAAGCTTTCTTT.

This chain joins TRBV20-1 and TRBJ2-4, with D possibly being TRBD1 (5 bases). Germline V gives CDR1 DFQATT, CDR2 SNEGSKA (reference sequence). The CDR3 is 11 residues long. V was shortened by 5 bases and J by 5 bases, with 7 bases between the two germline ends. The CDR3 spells CSARTQNIQYF. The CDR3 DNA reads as TGCAGTGCTCGGACACAAAACATTCAGTACTTC.

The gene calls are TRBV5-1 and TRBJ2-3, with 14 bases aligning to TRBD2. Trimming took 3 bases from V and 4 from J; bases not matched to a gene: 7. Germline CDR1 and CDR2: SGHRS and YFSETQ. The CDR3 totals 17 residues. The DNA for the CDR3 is TGCGCCAGCAGCTCGGGACTAGCGGGAGTGGGACCAGATACGCAGTATTTT. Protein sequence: CASSSGLAGVGPDTQYF.

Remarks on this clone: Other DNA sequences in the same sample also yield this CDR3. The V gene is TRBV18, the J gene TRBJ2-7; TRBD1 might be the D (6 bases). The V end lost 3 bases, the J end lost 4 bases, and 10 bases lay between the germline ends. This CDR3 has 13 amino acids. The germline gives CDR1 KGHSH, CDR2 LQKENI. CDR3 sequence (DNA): TGTGCCAGCTCACCTGCACAGGGTTACGAGCAGTACTTC. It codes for CASSPAQGYEQYF.

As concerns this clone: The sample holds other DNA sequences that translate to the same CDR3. The CDR3 spells CATSDLGGESYNEQFF. The CDR3 bases are TGTGCCACCAGTGATTTAGGAGGCGAGTCCTACAATGAGCAGTTCTTC. The chain combines TRBV24-1 with TRBJ2-1; weak D call: TRBD2 (5 bases). CDR1 and CDR2 (germline): KGHDR, SFDVKD. The CDR3 spans 16 residues. The V gene lost 1 base and the J gene lost 1 base, with 10 bases spanning the gap.

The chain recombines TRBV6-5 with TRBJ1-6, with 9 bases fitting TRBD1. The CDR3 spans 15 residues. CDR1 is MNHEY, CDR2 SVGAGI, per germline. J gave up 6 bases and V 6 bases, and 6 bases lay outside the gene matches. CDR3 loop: CASSRNRGRNSPLHF. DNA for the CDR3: TGTGCCAGCAGCCGGAACAGGGGGCGTAATTCACCCCTCCACTTT.

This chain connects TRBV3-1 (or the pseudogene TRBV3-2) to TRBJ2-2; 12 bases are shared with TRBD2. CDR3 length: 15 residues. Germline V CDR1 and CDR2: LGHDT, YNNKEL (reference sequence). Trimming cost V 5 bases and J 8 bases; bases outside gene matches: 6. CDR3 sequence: CASSLRTSGKGELFF. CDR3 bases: TGTGCCAGCAGCTTACGGACTAGCGGGAAGGGGGAGCTGTTTTTT.

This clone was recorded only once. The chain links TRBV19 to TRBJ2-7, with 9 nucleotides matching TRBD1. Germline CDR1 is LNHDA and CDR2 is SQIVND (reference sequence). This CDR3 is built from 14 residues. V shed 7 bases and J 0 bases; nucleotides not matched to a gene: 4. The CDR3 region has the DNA TGTGCCAGTAAAGACAGGGGGAGCTCCTACGAGCAGTACTTC. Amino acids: CASKDRGSSYEQYF.

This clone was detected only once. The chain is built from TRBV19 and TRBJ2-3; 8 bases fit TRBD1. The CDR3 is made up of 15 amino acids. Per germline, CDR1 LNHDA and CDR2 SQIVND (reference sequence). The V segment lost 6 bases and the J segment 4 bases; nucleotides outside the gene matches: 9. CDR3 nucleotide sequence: TGTGCCAGTAGGGTAAGATTCAGGGGGCCAGATACGCAGTATTTT. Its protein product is CASRVRFRGPDTQYF. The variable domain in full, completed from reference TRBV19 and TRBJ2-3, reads DGGITQSPKYLFRKEGQNVTLSCEQNLNHDAMYWYRQDPGQGLRLIYYSQIVNDFQKGDIAEGYSVSREKKESFPLTVTSAQKNPTAFYLCASRVRFRGPDTQYFGPGTRLTVL.

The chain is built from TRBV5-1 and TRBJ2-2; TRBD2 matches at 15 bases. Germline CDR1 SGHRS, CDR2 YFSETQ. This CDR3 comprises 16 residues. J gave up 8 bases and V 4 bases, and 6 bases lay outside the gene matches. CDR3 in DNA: TGCGCCAGCAGCGGCGGACTAGCGGGAGGGTTTGGGGAGCTGTTTTTT. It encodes CASSGGLAGGFGELFF.